The rows below give T cell receptor beta chains drawn from one sample of a study of T cells in Graves' hyperthyroidism and ophthalmopathy. TCRdb passed the multiplex PCR reads through MiXCR, listing each CDR3 protein once. This table has fewer than 650,000 distinct CDR3 sequences, roughly 13% appearing once. The sample comprised blood. The source is a woman aged 25-40 years with Graves' hyperthyroidism that later progressed to Graves' ophthalmopathy. The conserved cysteine and the conserved F or W are not part of the CDR3 here. Each record gives: J gene, V gene, CDR3 protein.

TRBJ1-4 | TRBV4-3 | ASSQSTGYNEKLF
TRBJ2-4 | TRBV5-4 | ASSLVGGEGIQY
TRBJ2-1 | TRBV20-1 | SARVGGPDEQF
TRBJ1-2 | TRBV10-1 | ASSEAELGNGYT
TRBJ1-5 | TRBV12-3/TRBV12-4 | ASTPGINQPQH
TRBJ1-2 | TRBV24-1 | ATSDPRSGYGYT
TRBJ1-5 | TRBV24-1 | ATQGGGNQPQH
TRBJ1-5 | TRBV5-8 | ASSLGKNQPQH
TRBJ2-5 | TRBV11-2 | ASSPTGGVETQY
TRBJ1-1 | TRBV19 | ASSNPPGELDTEAF
TRBJ1-2 | TRBV4-1 | ASSQGGTESYGYT
TRBJ2-1 | TRBV20-1 | SASPGLAGFYEQF
TRBJ1-1 | TRBV20-1 | SAANVDTEAF
TRBJ2-2 | TRBV7-9 | ASSEETGGAIGELF
TRBJ1-6 | TRBV12-3/TRBV12-4 | ASSWGTDHNSPLH
TRBJ2-7 | TRBV2 | ASKGLSQASRAYEQY
TRBJ2-1 | TRBV10-2 | ASSVGLPGGDEQF
TRBJ1-2 | TRBV18 | ASSPPNRAESYGYT